The 29 T cell receptor beta chains in this list originate from one sample, sequenced in a study of spatial heterogeneity in lung cancer (dated by TCRdb to between 2017 and 2020). In the paper's terms, the time point label means: sample taken at primary tumor resection. Whole RNA extracted from tumor and nontumor lung tissue, or from cryopreserved PBMC samples, was used for TCR sequencing without cell sorting. Libraries were constructed by 5' RACE. For sequencing, a NextSeq 500 was employed. The public reads were run again by TCRdb, first through fastp at Q25 and then through MiXCR, and only productive beta chains were kept. Identical CDR3 protein sequences are pooled into one entry, listed with their most common genes and DNA. The sample table contains 1,000 or so distinct CDR3 sequences; only one count was recorded for about 46% of them. Of the sample, roughly 43% is held by the ten largest clones.

The input for sequencing was PBMCs, taken at surgery. These receptors were taken from a male donor with early-stage non-small cell lung cancer.

To note about this clonotype: A much larger clone sits a single nucleotide away, making a read error possible. This beta chain is an off-target read within a library intended for alpha chains, so its frequency means little. The CDR3 nucleotides are TGTGCCAGCAGCCAAGACCTGGGAGGCGCCGGGGACCTGTTTTTT. Translated, it gives CASSQDLGGAGDLFF. This chain joins TRBV4-2 and TRBJ2-2, with a tentative D call TRBD2 (6 bases). The CDR3 has 15 amino acids. Germline V gene lookup returns CDR1 LGHNA and CDR2 YNFKEQ.

As concerns this clonotype: With the library built for alpha chains, this beta chain is off target and its frequency is not meaningful. The chain uses TRBV4-1 and TRBJ2-3; 9 bases align to TRBD1. Germline CDR1 is MGHRA and CDR2 is YSYEKL. V shed 4 bases, J shed 7 bases, and the junction held 9 bases outside the gene matches. The CDR3 is 15 amino acids. CDR3 sequence: CASSPGQGEGYTQYF. As DNA, the CDR3 is TGCGCCAGCAGCCCGGGACAGGGTGAGGGATATACGCAGTATTTT.

For this clonotype: The library was prepared for alpha chains; this beta chain is a stray read, so its frequency means little. The chain employs TRBV20-1 and TRBJ1-1, with unresolved D. Germline loops: CDR1 DFQATT, CDR2 SNEGSKA (reference sequence). The V end was cut by 3 bases, the J end by 1 base, with 12 bases between. The CDR3 loop spans 14 amino acids. CDR3 in amino acids: CSASPRTGNTEAFF. The CDR3 DNA is TGCAGTGCTAGCCCCCGGACGGGGAACACTGAAGCTTTCTTT.

Comment on this clonotype: This beta chain came through as a stray read in a library set up for alpha chains, and its size says little. The rearrangement joins TRBV4-1 to TRBJ2-6; 8 bases map to TRBD2. After removal of 1 base from V and 5 bases from J, the junction contained 4 bases not matched to a gene. The CDR3 spans 16 residues. Germline V gives CDR1 MGHRA, CDR2 YSYEKL. The CDR3 protein is CASSQVGRGRANVLTF. The DNA for the CDR3 is TGCGCCAGCAGCCAAGTCGGGAGGGGAAGGGCCAACGTCCTGACTTTC.

There are a few counts of this clonotype. This beta chain slipped into a library made for alpha chains as a stray read, so its size is not meaningful. CDR3 loop: CASSQDFVGQAFTGELFF. The CDR3 DNA reads TGTGCCAGCAGCCAAGATTTCGTGGGACAGGCCTTCACCGGGGAGCTGTTTTTT. This chain connects TRBV3-1 to TRBJ2-2; 8 bases fit TRBD1. The CDR3 has 18 amino acids. Germline V gives CDR1 LGHDT, CDR2 YNNKEL (reference sequence). J lost 4 bases, V lost 0 bases, and 10 bases had no gene match.

About this clonotype: As an off-target read in a library built for alpha chains, this beta chain has a frequency of little significance. CDR3 region: CASSLGDTKQDEQFF. CDR3 DNA sequence: TGTGCCAGCAGCTTGGGGGACACTAAGCAGGATGAGCAGTTCTTC. The chain is built from TRBV11-1 and TRBJ2-1, with D perhaps matching TRBD1 (6 bases). V gave up 3 bases and J gave up 8 bases, with 17 bases separating them. Per germline, CDR1 SGHAT and CDR2 FQDESV (reference sequence). CDR3 length equals 15 residues.

Worth noting for this clonotype: Being off target in a library aimed at alpha chains, this beta chain has a size of little meaning. This chain joins TRBV2 and TRBJ2-1, with 7 bases aligning to TRBD1. With 6 bases clipped from V and 3 bases from J, the junction kept 5 bases outside the gene matches. The CDR3 runs 14 residues. Per germline, CDR1 SNHLY and CDR2 FYNNEI. The CDR3 here is CASRGQHSYNEQFF. The CDR3 coding sequence is TGTGCCAGCAGGGGACAGCACAGCTACAATGAGCAGTTCTTC.

Of note for this clonotype: This beta chain is off target for a library built for alpha chains, so its abundance means little. The chain has TRBV6-2 or TRBV6-3 and TRBJ2-3; D ambiguous. Trimming shortened V by 5 bases and J by 5 bases, and 11 bases separated the two germline ends. The CDR3 covers 13 residues. The germline V gene has CDR1 MNHEY and CDR2 SVGEGT. CDR3 nucleotide sequence: TGTGCCAGCAGTCTCGGCTGGGGAGATACGCAGTATTTT. It encodes CASSLGWGDTQYF.

As for this clonotype: This beta chain is off target for a library built for alpha chains, so its abundance means little. The chain recombines TRBV20-1 with TRBJ2-5, with 8 bases identical to TRBD1. Trimming took 3 bases from V and 0 from J; bases not matched to a gene: 9. CDR3 length: 16 residues. Per the germline V gene, CDR1 is DFQATT and CDR2 is SNEGSKA (reference sequence). The CDR3 protein is CSARGRTGTYQETQYF. CDR3 nucleotides: TGCAGTGCTAGGGGCCGGACAGGGACCTACCAAGAGACCCAGTACTTC.

To note about this clonotype: Being off target in a library aimed at alpha chains, this beta chain has a size of little meaning. V is TRBV4-3 and J is TRBJ2-3; 9 bases line up with TRBD1. CDR1 and CDR2 (germline): LGHNA, YSLEER. The CDR3 has 15 residues. Trimming cost V 0 bases and J 7 bases; bases outside gene matches: 5. CDR3 DNA sequence: TGCGCCAGCAGCCAAGAGCGGGACAGGGCGTATACGCAGTATTTT. The encoded protein is CASSQERDRAYTQYF.

By its share, this clonotype is large (0.1 to 1%). Since the library was made to target alpha chains, this beta chain is a stray read and its abundance is not meaningful. The chain links TRBV19 to TRBJ1-2; D ambiguous. V was trimmed by 0 bases and J by 4 bases, leaving 3 bases between them. Germline values: CDR1 LNHDA, CDR2 SQIVND (reference sequence). The CDR3 is made up of 12 amino acids. The CDR3 region is CASSIDGYGYTF. CDR3 DNA sequence: TGTGCCAGTAGTATAGATGGCTATGGCTACACCTTC.

This clonotype occurred a few times. Being off target in a library aimed at alpha chains, this beta chain has a size of little meaning. This chain uses TRBV2 with TRBJ2-4; D gene ambiguous. This CDR3 is built from 10 residues. V was cut by 8 bases and J by 6 bases, with 5 bases left in between. Per germline, CDR1 SNHLY and CDR2 FYNNEI. The CDR3 region has the DNA TGTGCCAGCGGTGGAAACATTCAGTACTTC. Its protein product is CASGGNIQYF.

Concerning this clonotype itself: With the library built for alpha chains, this beta chain is off target and its frequency is not meaningful. The chain carries TRBV20-1 and TRBJ2-3; 8 bases map to TRBD1. This CDR3 region has 18 residues. Germline V gene lookup returns CDR1 DFQATT and CDR2 SNEGSKA (reference sequence). V shed 6 bases and J 3 bases; nucleotides not matched to a gene: 20. For the CDR3, the DNA is TGCAGTGCAGATCCCCGGACAGGGACGAGCTTGAGGACAGATACGCAGTATTTT. This gives the protein CSADPRTGTSLRTDTQYF.

Concerning this clonotype: This beta chain is a stray read from a library made for alpha chains; its abundance is not meaningful. The V and J genes are TRBV2 and TRBJ2-1; D may be TRBD1 or TRBD2 (5 bases each). V shed 8 bases and J shed 6 bases, with 5 bases lying between them. The CDR3 is 10 amino acids. Germline CDR1 is SNHLY and CDR2 is FYNNEI. The CDR3 sequence: CASGGNEQFF. The CDR3 nucleotides read TGTGCCAGCGGGGGCAATGAGCAGTTCTTC.

Of note for this clonotype: In a library made to pick up alpha chains, this beta chain is a stray read with a size that means little. The chain links TRBV6-2 or TRBV6-3 to TRBJ2-5, with TRBD1 identical over 7 bases. This CDR3 contains 14 residues. Per germline, CDR1 MNHEY and CDR2 SVGEGT. The ends lost 6 bases at V and 2 bases at J; junction bases unmatched: 6. Here the CDR3 reads CASSHWDSQETQYF. CDR3 coding DNA: TGTGCCAGCAGCCACTGGGACAGTCAAGAGACCCAGTACTTC.

Judged by abundance, this clonotype is large. This beta chain was picked up by a library intended for alpha chains and is off target, so its count carries little meaning. The chain has TRBV28 and TRBJ2-5; no clear D. This CDR3 contains 16 residues. V was clipped by 2 bases and J by 2 bases, with 15 bases between them. From germline, CDR1 is MDHEN and CDR2 SYDVKM. The CDR3: CASSLRLSITQETQYF. CDR3 bases: TGTGCCAGCAGTTTACGGCTTTCCATAACTCAAGAGACCCAGTACTTC.

For this clonotype: This beta chain is a stray sequence in a library constructed for alpha chains; its clone size is not meaningful. This chain uses TRBV13 with TRBJ2-7; a possible D gene is TRBD1 (6 bases). This CDR3 contains 15 residues. V lost 0 bases and J lost 5, with 14 bases in between. Per the germline V gene, CDR1 is PRHDT and CDR2 is FYEKMQ (reference sequence). As DNA, the CDR3 is TGTGCCAGCAGCTTAGGAGCAGGGGCGGTCCACGAGCAGTACTTC. This translates into CASSLGAGAVHEQYF.

Points on this clonotype: This beta chain is off target for a library built for alpha chains, so its abundance means little. The J gene is TRBJ2-2, the V gene TRBV20-1, with TRBD2 identical over 8 bases. The ends lost 2 bases at V and 3 bases at J; junction bases unmatched: 5. This CDR3 contains 15 residues. Germline CDR1 and CDR2: DFQATT and SNEGSKA (reference sequence). CDR3 residues: CSARRSGGYTGELFF. Written as DNA, the CDR3 is TGCAGTGCTAGACGGAGCGGGGGCTACACCGGGGAGCTGTTTTTT.

In regard to this clonotype: A library made for alpha chains picked up this beta chain off target, so its size means little. CDR3 sequence reads: CSARDTTAGSYEQYF. Here the CDR3 DNA reads TGCAGTGCTAGAGATACAACAGCCGGCTCCTACGAGCAGTACTTC. This sequence joins TRBV20-1 and TRBJ2-7, with D hard to call. Germline V gene lookup returns CDR1 DFQATT and CDR2 SNEGSKA (reference sequence). The CDR3 is 15 residues long. Trimming took 0 bases from V and 0 from J, leaving 12 bases between them.

Details on this clonotype: Within a library made for alpha chains, this beta chain is off target, and its count is uninformative. The V call is TRBV28, the J call TRBJ2-7; 8 bases are a match to TRBD1. Trimming took 3 bases from V and 6 from J; bases not matched to a gene: 7. The CDR3 consists of 14 residues. Germline V lookup: CDR1 MDHEN, CDR2 SYDVKM. The chain's CDR3 is CASSFRGRGSEQYF. In DNA, the CDR3 is TGTGCCAGCAGTTTCAGGGGGCGAGGATCCGAGCAGTACTTC. The whole variable domain, remainder taken from reference TRBV28 and TRBJ2-7, is DVKVTQSSRYLVKRTGEKVFLECVQDMDHENMFWYRQDPGLGLRLIYFSYDVKMKEKGDIPEGYSVSREKKERFSLILESASTNQTSMYLCASSFRGRGSEQYFGPGTRLTVT.

A remark on this clonotype: This beta chain is an off-target read within a library intended for alpha chains, so its frequency means little. The chain combines TRBV27 with TRBJ2-7; a weak D match, TRBD2 (7 bases). Germline CDR1 MNHEY, CDR2 SMNVEV (reference sequence). V dropped 5 bases and J dropped 0 bases, with 11 bases sitting between them. The CDR3 sequence is 14 residues long. The CDR3, as DNA: TGTGCCAGCAGTCCGCGGGGGCCCTCCTACGAGCAGTACTTC. Translation: CASSPRGPSYEQYF.

A remark on this clonotype: This beta chain is an unintended read in a library built for alpha chains; its size means little. This chain links TRBV30 with TRBJ2-3; 10 nucleotides line up with TRBD2. V lost 4 bases to trimming and J lost 7 bases; unmatched junction nucleotides: 8. The CDR3 covers 14 residues. Germline V gives CDR1 GTSNPN, CDR2 SVGIG (reference sequence). The CDR3 coding sequence is TGTGCCTGGATTAGCGGGGGGTACCCAAATACGCAGTATTTT. This codes for CAWISGGYPNTQYF.

Remarks on this clonotype: The size of this beta chain means little, since it is a stray read in a library made for alpha chains. The chain carries TRBV7-9 and TRBJ2-2; the D gene is possibly TRBD2 (6 bases). This CDR3 has 13 residues. Deletions cut 4 bases from V and 13 bases from J, with 16 bases between. Germline values: CDR1 SEHNR, CDR2 FQNEAQ (reference sequence). This chain's CDR3 is CASSYGDSEVLFF. The CDR3 nucleotides are TGTGCCAGCAGCTACGGGGACTCCGAGGTGCTGTTTTTT.

Note on this clonotype: In a library made to pick up alpha chains, this beta chain is a stray read with a size that means little. The gene calls are TRBV4-3 and TRBJ2-3, with 9 bases identical to TRBD2. Germline CDR1 LGHNA, CDR2 YSLEER. The CDR3 covers 16 residues. Trimming at V came to 3 bases and at J to 4 bases, leaving 8 bases not matched to a gene. CDR3 nucleotides: TGCGCCAGCAGCCAGGAAGTGTCTAGCGGGGCAGATACGCAGTATTTT. Translating it yields CASSQEVSSGADTQYF.

In regard to this clonotype: Since the library was made to target alpha chains, this beta chain is a stray read and its abundance is not meaningful. This chain uses TRBV5-1 with TRBJ2-7; TRBD1 aligns across 10 bases. The CDR3 has 13 residues. CDR1 and CDR2 (germline): SGHRS, YFSETQ. V lost 0 bases and J lost 6; bases outside the gene matches: 0. The CDR3: CASSLGDRGEQYF. For the CDR3, the DNA is TGCGCCAGCAGCTTGGGGGACAGGGGCGAGCAGTACTTC.

On this clonotype: This beta chain is a stray read from a library made for alpha chains; its abundance is not meaningful. This rearrangement joins TRBV28 to TRBJ1-2; 9 bases fit TRBD1. V shed 0 bases and J 6 bases; nucleotides not matched to a gene: 5. CDR3 length: 15 amino acids. CDR1 and CDR2 (germline): MDHEN, SYDVKM. CDR3 sequence (DNA): TGTGCCAGCAGTTTATGGACAGGGGGAGGCGATGGCTACACCTTC. Translating gives CASSLWTGGGDGYTF.

Comment on this clonotype: This beta chain is a stray read from a library made for alpha chains; its abundance is not meaningful. The chain employs TRBV3-1 and TRBJ2-5, with D unresolved. This CDR3 region has 15 residues. V dropped 0 bases and J dropped 2 bases, with 10 bases sitting between them. The germline V gene has CDR1 LGHDT and CDR2 YNNKEL (reference sequence). CDR3 region: CASSQDQTPQETQYF. CDR3 bases: TGTGCCAGCAGCCAAGATCAGACTCCACAAGAGACCCAGTACTTC.

Comments on this clonotype: With the library built for alpha chains, this beta chain is off target and its frequency is not meaningful. V and J are TRBV2 and TRBJ2-5, with D hard to call. V dropped 0 bases and J dropped 5 bases, with 7 bases sitting between them. CDR3 size: 13 residues. Germline V gives CDR1 SNHLY, CDR2 FYNNEI. CDR3 in DNA: TGTGCCAGCAGTGAAGCCTGGGTCGAGACCCAGTACTTC. This encodes CASSEAWVETQYF.

As concerns this clonotype: This beta chain is a stray read from a library made for alpha chains; its abundance is not meaningful. The chain couples TRBV7-9 to TRBJ2-7; 10 positions match TRBD2. V shed 2 bases and J 2 bases; nucleotides not matched to a gene: 12. CDR1 and CDR2 from the germline V gene are SEHNR and FQNEAQ (reference sequence). The CDR3 has 18 amino acids. This CDR3 reads CASSLIRGSGGPTYEQYF. The CDR3 DNA follows: TGTGCCAGCAGCTTAATTAGAGGTAGCGGGGGGCCGACCTACGAGCAGTACTTC. The variable domain in full, completed from reference TRBV7-9 and TRBJ2-7, reads DTGVSQNPRHKITKRGQNVTFRCDPISEHNRLYWYRQTLGQGPEFLTYFQNEAQLEKSRLLSDRFSAERPKGSFSTLEIQRTEQGDSAMYLCASSLIRGSGGPTYEQYFGPGTRLTVT.